Listed here are 5 T cell receptor beta chains from one sample, sequenced in a study of CD8+ T cells in alopecia areata. Treatment defined: oral pan-JAK inhibitor, 5-10 mg twice daily. Extraction and reverse transcription of RNA yielded cDNA as the sequencing template. TCRdb's table, derived via immunoSEQ multiplex PCR, lists solely in-frame clones and lacks some. Of 150,000 to 200,000 clones listed, about three fifths are singletons. The source material was CD4+ T cells sorted from blood, sampled at week 24, from a patient treated with tofacitinib. Receptor source: a human donor with alopecia areata.

The J gene is TRBJ2-2, the V gene TRBV9; no reliable D call. CDR1 is SGDLS and CDR2 is YYNGEE in the germline V gene. The CDR3 spans 15 residues. Trimming shortened V by 0 bases and J by 5 bases, and 11 bases separated the two germline ends. CDR3 bases: TGTGCCAGCAGCGTAGGTTTCTCTTTAACCGGGGAGCTGTTTTTT. Its protein product is CASSVGFSLTGELFF.

The gene calls are TRBV5-1 and TRBJ1-5; D is perhaps TRBD1 (6 bases). Germline CDR1 SGHRS, CDR2 YFSETQ. There are 17 residues in the CDR3. The V gene lost 0 bases and the J gene lost 6 bases, with 19 bases spanning the gap. CDR3 bases: TGCGCCAGCAGCTTGGGCGATGAACAGGGAGGGGGTCAGCCCCAGCATTTT. It is translated as CASSLGDEQGGGQPQHF.

The rearrangement links TRBV6-5 to TRBJ1-3; possibly TRBD1 for D (5 bases). This CDR3 has 14 amino acids. The ends were cut back, 0 bases at V and 4 bases at J, with 7 bases in the middle. Germline V gene data show CDR1 as MNHEY and CDR2 as SVGAGI. In DNA form, the CDR3 reads TGTGCCAGCAGTTACTCGAACAGGGGAAACACCATATATTTT. It encodes CASSYSNRGNTIYF.

This clone was seen once. The genes are TRBV6-5 and TRBJ2-5; D is uncertain. Germline values: CDR1 MNHEY, CDR2 SVGAGI. This CDR3 comprises 12 residues. V was cut by 5 bases and J by 7 bases, with 11 bases left in between. The CDR3 DNA sequence: TGTGCCAGCAGTCAGGAGCATGGGACCCAGTACTTC. Its protein product is CASSQEHGTQYF.

In its sample, this clone was seen a few times. The chain has TRBV10-3 and TRBJ2-6; the D is unclear. The CDR3 extends over 15 amino acids. V was cut by 3 bases and J by 2 bases, with 8 bases left in between. The germline V gene has CDR1 ENHRY and CDR2 SYGVKD. CDR3 nucleotide sequence: TGTGCCATCAGTGAACATGCGACTGGGGCCAACGTCCTGACTTTC. It yields the protein CAISEHATGANVLTF.